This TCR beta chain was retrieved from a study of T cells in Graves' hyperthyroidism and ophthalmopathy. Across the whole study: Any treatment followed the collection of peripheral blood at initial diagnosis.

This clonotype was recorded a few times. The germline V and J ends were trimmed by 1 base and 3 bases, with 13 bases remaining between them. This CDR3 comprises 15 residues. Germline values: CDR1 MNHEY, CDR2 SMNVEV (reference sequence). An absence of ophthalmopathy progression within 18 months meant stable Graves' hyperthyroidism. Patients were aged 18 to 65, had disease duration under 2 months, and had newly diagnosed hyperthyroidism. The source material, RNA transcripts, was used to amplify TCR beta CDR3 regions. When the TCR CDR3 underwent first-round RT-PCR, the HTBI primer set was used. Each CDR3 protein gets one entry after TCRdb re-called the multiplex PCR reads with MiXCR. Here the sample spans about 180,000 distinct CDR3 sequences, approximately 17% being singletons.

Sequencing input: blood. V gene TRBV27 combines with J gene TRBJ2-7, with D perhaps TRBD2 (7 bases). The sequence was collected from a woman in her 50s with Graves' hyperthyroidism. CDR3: CASSLWKGEGYEQYF. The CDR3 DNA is TGTGCCAGCAGTTTATGGAAGGGGGAGGGCTACGAGCAGTACTTC.